What follows describes a single T cell receptor beta chain. Its antigen is unidentified. PCR was performed a second time for 7 to 11 cycles using a sample-barcoded 5' primer and a J-beta primer mix. TCRdb re-analysed the 5' RACE reads in MiXCR, keeping a single row per CDR3 protein. This table holds roughly 650,000 distinct CDR3 sequences, about 30% found once. The data stem from a study of blood T cells in healthy people across ages. The CDR3 totals 14 residues. Germline lookup yields CDR1 SGDLS and CDR2 YYNGEE. V dropped 3 bases and J dropped 12 bases, with 19 bases sitting between them. Study-wide findings and caveats: Getting older went along with TCR beta diversity per million T cells dropping roughly linearly. CMV status of donors was unknown, possibly confounding expanded clonotype changes.

The sample comprised blood. This chain connects TRBV9 to TRBJ2-1; TRBD2 is a possible D gene (7 bases). The TCR originated in a woman of 80 years or more in good health. CDR3 coding DNA: TGTGCCAGCAGCGGAGCGGCGGGGGCCCGTGGGCAGTTCTTC. It is translated as CASSGAAGARGQFF.